Following are 10 T cell receptor beta chains from one sample sequenced in a study of tumor-infiltrating lymphocytes in primary liver carcinoma (dated by TCRdb to about 2017). Without any cell sorting, total RNA and DNA were co-extracted from approximately 20-30 mg of bulk tissue using the AllPrep DNA/RNA mini kit. These reads were obtained on an Illumina HiSeq 2500. Starting from about 500 ng total RNA, TCRbeta-specific cDNA was produced by reverse transcription with a constant-region primer and ProtoScript II reverse transcriptase. The TCRbeta libraries were prepared through three rounds of nested multiplex PCR following a slightly modified ARM-PCR procedure. Multiplex TRBV1-TRBV30 forward primers and a Cbeta reverse primer were used in the first two PCR rounds, each of which was run for around 10 cycles. In TCRdb, the public reads were trimmed at Q25 with fastp and aligned with MiXCR, with productive beta chains retained. CDR3 protein duplicates are merged, each entry listing the most common genes and DNA. The sample table lists approximately 100,000 distinct CDR3 sequences, 65% to 75% of them with a count of one. The biggest ten clones account for more than 10% of the sample.

Input material: liver tumor tissue from sampling region 2. This specimen's cell subset or site label, per the study, means: tumor region T2, inferior pole. The receptors were gathered from a woman in her sixties or seventies with primary liver carcinoma and hepatitis B virus infection.

About this clonotype itself: A read error may account for a junction end that differs from germline. The chain combines TRBV2 with TRBJ2-2; 11 nucleotides agree with TRBD1. CDR1 and CDR2 from the germline V gene are SNHLY and FYNNEI. The length of the CDR3 is 14 residues. The CDR3 reads CASSARTGGGGLFF. CDR3 in DNA: TGTGCCAGCAGTGCCCGGACAGGGGGCGGGGGGCTGTTTTTT.

Details on this clonotype: No DNA is shown, since the ends of the CDR3 on it are uncertain; the CDR3 is the one TCRdb lists. V usage is TRBV29-1 and J usage is TRBJ2-6; no DNA check was done on the table's D call, TRBD1. Germline V gives CDR1 SQVTM, CDR2 ANQGSEA. The length of the CDR3 is 15 amino acids, counting both ends. The CDR3 sequence: CSVVGEGNGANVLSF.

This clonotype was recorded a few times. A much larger clone lies one base from this, so it may be a read error. This sequence joins TRBV6-6 and TRBJ2-1; D may be TRBD1 or TRBD2 (5 bases each). The germline gives CDR1 MNHNY, CDR2 SVGAGI (reference sequence). The CDR3 totals 15 residues. Here the CDR3 DNA reads TGTGCCAACAGTTACTCTATCGAGTCTGAGGGGGAGCAGTTCTTC. It is translated as CANSYSIESEGEQFF.

For this clonotype: Being one base from a much bigger clone, this may be a read error. The chain combines TRBV4-2 with TRBJ2-1, with 10 positions matching TRBD2. The CDR3 loop spans 15 amino acids. The V gene's germline CDR1 is LGHNA and CDR2 YNFKEQ. CDR3 in DNA: TGTGCCAGCGGCCAAGCGGGAGGGAGTTACAATGAGCAGTTCTTC. It encodes CASGQAGGSYNEQFF.

A note on this clonotype: The CDR3 does not close with the conserved phenylalanine or tryptophan, likely indicating a read error. The chain carries TRBV11-2 and TRBJ2-5, with 7 bases matching TRBD2. V was pared by 5 bases and J by 4 bases, with 13 bases of the junction left unmatched. CDR1 is SGHAT, CDR2 FQNNGV, per germline. This CDR3 region has 16 residues. The CDR3 sequence: CASSPYGGGTRETQYS. As DNA, the CDR3 is TGTGCCAGCAGCCCCTATGGCGGGGGAACACGAGAGACCCAGTACTCC.

On this clonotype itself: Because the CDR3 is missing its conserved closing phenylalanine or tryptophan, this is likely a read error. It is unclear where the CDR3 begins or ends on the DNA, so no DNA is shown, and the CDR3 is as TCRdb lists it. The chain employs TRBV11-2 and TRBJ2-1; no DNA check was done on the table's D call, TRBD1. The germline gives CDR1 SGHAT, CDR2 FQNNGV. The CDR3 is made up of 15 amino acids, end residues included. CDR3 sequence reads: CASSLEGGKINELFS.

Notes on this clonotype: The junction departs from germline at one end; a sequencing error may be responsible. J is TRBJ1-1 and V is TRBV7-9, with a weak D call TRBD1 (6 bases). The CDR3 runs to 14 residues. Per the germline V gene, CDR1 is SEHNR and CDR2 is FQNEAQ (reference sequence). CDR3 sequence reads: CASSPRTGNIEAFF. In DNA, the CDR3 is TGTGCCAGCAGCCCCCGAACAGGGAACATTGAAGCTTTCTTT.

Comments on this clonotype: Germline is not matched at one junction end, which may reflect a read error. The V call is TRBV11-3, the J call TRBJ2-6; the D gene is possibly TRBD1 (5 bases). CDR1 is SGHNT, CDR2 YENEEA, per germline. The CDR3 spans 16 residues. The CDR3: CASSSEGTGGANFLTF. CDR3 bases: TGTGCCAGCAGCTCTGAAGGTACGGGTGGGGCCAACTTCCTGACTTTC. Looking up the rest from reference TRBV11-3 and TRBJ2-6 gives the full variable domain: EAGVVQSPRYKIIEKKQPVAFWCNPISGHNTLYWYLQNLGQGPELLIRYENEEAVDDSQLPKDRFSAERLKGVDSTLKIQPAELGDSAVYLCASSSEGTGGANFLTFGAGSRLTVL.

The chain has TRBV5-1 and TRBJ2-6; weak D call: TRBD1 (6 bases). Trimming stripped 4 bases from V and 12 bases from J, with 26 bases between. Germline CDR1 SGHRS, CDR2 YFSETQ. This CDR3 region has 17 residues. CDR3 sequence: CASSPTLTDRGFIVLTF. The CDR3, as DNA: TGCGCCAGCAGCCCGACGCTAACGGACAGAGGGTTCATCGTCCTGACTTTC.

This clonotype appeared many times. The chain employs TRBV5-1 and TRBJ2-1, with D uncertain. Germline CDR1 SGHRS, CDR2 YFSETQ. Between the trimmed V and J ends, which lost 0 bases and 0 bases, there was a span of 10 bases. The CDR3 loop spans 16 amino acids. CDR3 amino acids: CASSLEGSLSYNEQFF. The DNA of the CDR3 is TGCGCCAGCAGCTTGGAGGGTAGCCTCTCCTACAATGAGCAGTTCTTC.